The 9 T cell receptor beta chains reported below all come from one sample, sequenced in a study of early T cells in non-severe SARS-CoV-2 infection. From the 5' RACE reads, TCRdb called clonotypes with MiXCR, one entry per CDR3 protein. The sample records 75,000 to 100,000 distinct CDR3 sequences, around 14% being singletons. The sequencing sample was made of whole blood. These receptor sequences come from an adult who was a healthcare worker with PCR-confirmed SARS-CoV-2 infection or an uninfected control (not recorded which).

The V gene is TRBV27, the J gene TRBJ2-7; 7 bases are shared with TRBD1. After removal of 3 bases from V and 6 bases from J, the junction contained 5 bases not matched to a gene. Germline CDR1 MNHEY, CDR2 SMNVEV (reference sequence). This CDR3 region has 13 residues. The CDR3 sequence is CASSLLPGGEQYF. The CDR3 bases are TGTGCCAGCAGTTTGTTACCAGGGGGCGAGCAGTACTTC.

This clonotype appeared a few times. The rearrangement uses TRBV28 and TRBJ2-6; no definite D call. Germline V gene data show CDR1 as MDHEN and CDR2 as SYDVKM. Trimming took off 7 bases at V and 4 bases at J, with 11 bases between the two ends. The CDR3 runs to 14 residues. The CDR3, as DNA: TGTGCCAGCAACGACCGGACCGGGGCCAACGTCCTGACTTTC. Its translation is CASNDRTGANVLTF.

V is TRBV4-1 and J is TRBJ2-1, with unresolved D. Trimming shortened V by 0 bases and J by 9 bases, and 9 bases separated the two germline ends. This CDR3 has 13 residues. CDR1 is MGHRA and CDR2 is YSYEKL in the germline V gene. The CDR3 sequence is CASSQESRSEQFF. The CDR3 region has the DNA TGCGCCAGCAGCCAAGAGTCGCGGAGTGAGCAGTTCTTC.

This chain links TRBV25-1 with TRBJ1-5; D is uncertain. This CDR3 has 12 residues. Germline V gene sequence: CDR1 MGHDK, CDR2 SYGVNS. Trimming removed 0 bases from V and 7 bases from J, with 4 bases in between. This CDR3 is CASSEYDQPQHF. As DNA, the CDR3 is TGTGCCAGCAGTGAATATGACCAGCCCCAGCATTTT.

This clonotype was observed a few times. This chain joins TRBV4-2 and TRBJ2-7; unclear D gene. The CDR3 has 15 residues. In germline, CDR1 is LGHNA, CDR2 YNFKEQ. V was shortened by 0 bases and J by 2 bases, with 11 bases between the two germline ends. CDR3 nucleotide sequence: TGTGCCAGCAGCCAAGAACGCAGAGATCCCTACGAGCAGTACTTC. Its protein is CASSQERRDPYEQYF.

The gene calls are TRBV3-1 and TRBJ2-1; D unclear. CDR1 and CDR2 (germline): LGHDT, YNNKEL (reference sequence). V was clipped by 4 bases and J by 6 bases, with 10 bases between them. The CDR3 is made up of 13 amino acids. CDR3 in amino acids: CASSPLNSNEQFF. In DNA form, the CDR3 reads TGTGCCAGCAGCCCCCTAAACAGCAATGAGCAGTTCTTC.

The chain recombines TRBV7-6 with TRBJ2-5, with TRBD1 matching over 8 bases. The CDR3 loop spans 15 amino acids. The junction had 8 bases not matched to a gene; V was cut back by 5 bases and J by 3 bases. Germline values: CDR1 SGHVS, CDR2 FNYEAQ. This chain's CDR3 is CASSHLTGAEETQYF. CDR3 nucleotide sequence: TGTGCCAGCAGCCATTTGACAGGGGCCGAAGAGACCCAGTACTTC.

The genes are TRBV10-2 and TRBJ2-6; 9 bases match TRBD1. The CDR3 has 19 residues. The V segment lost 2 bases and the J segment 0 bases; nucleotides outside the gene matches: 8. Germline CDR1 is WSHSY and CDR2 is SAAADI. The CDR3 region is CASSEPPGQGSSGANVLTF. For the CDR3, the DNA is TGCGCCAGCAGTGAGCCGCCGGGACAGGGTTCCTCTGGGGCCAACGTCCTGACTTTC.

The rearrangement links TRBV6-1 to TRBJ2-2; 7 bases map to TRBD2. Germline V CDR1 and CDR2: MNHNS, SASEGT. Trimming at V came to 7 bases and at J to 3 bases, leaving 2 bases not matched to a gene. The CDR3 runs 13 residues. Here the CDR3 reads CASNSGDTGELFF. CDR3 nucleotides: TGTGCCAGCAACAGCGGGGACACCGGGGAGCTGTTTTTT.